The clone carrying this T cell receptor (beta chain) was counted between two and nine times. What it binds is not known. This record belongs to a study of identical twins. Points from the study as a whole: The more abundant beta clonotypes in cord blood had fewer insertions, and memory repertoires did not show this.

V lost 2 bases and J 7 bases, leaving 9 bases between the germline ends. The CDR3 totals 12 residues. CDR1 KGHSH and CDR2 LQKENI come from the germline V gene. A universal primer site was added by template switching, and unique molecular identifiers were carried by the cDNA. TCRdb used MiXCR to reprocess the 5' RACE reads, holding one entry per CDR3 protein. This table has around 250,000 distinct CDR3 sequences, roughly 13% appearing once. In every case, the donor was a healthy Caucasian. Separately, the same data were catalogued under a study of yellow fever vaccine responses in identical twins.

The genes are TRBV18 and TRBJ2-7; unclear D gene. The sequence was collected from a woman aged 18-29 years in good health. Sequenced: memory (CD45RO+) T cells sorted from blood. In DNA form, the CDR3 reads TGTGCCAGCTCACCAGGGGTGAGGGAGCAGTACTTC. It yields the protein CASSPGVREQYF.